The TCR beta chain described here comes from a study of a mutant IDH1 vaccine in newly diagnosed glioma (dated by TCRdb to the early 2020s). With regard to the full study: Vaccination started 4-6 weeks after radiotherapy alone, or was given together with temozolomide cycles in the groups whose treatment included chemotherapy. The 30 to 40 treated patients were roughly 62% male and around 40% female, with a mean age of 40.4 years. Before enrollment, most patients had been given radiochemotherapy with temozolomide as standard therapy, while the rest had received either radiotherapy alone or temozolomide alone. Visit V12 was the week-35 safety follow-up and visit V13 was the week-47 end of study. Peripheral blood was collected at six visits: V03 (baseline), V05, V07, V10, V12 and V13. For exploratory analyses, longitudinal TCRB deep sequencing was carried out in about two dozen treated patients wherever samples were available.

Libraries were built with the immunoSEQ multiplex PCR assay. The hsTCRB Kit was used according to the manufacturer's protocol to amplify rearranged TCR beta chain sequences. TCRB libraries were sequenced on an Illumina MiSeq. The study's own analysis went as follows. The proprietary platform of the kit vendor was used for demultiplexing, trimming and gene mapping. The table comes from immuneACCESS by way of TCRdb, which keeps in-frame sequences with V and J called. Part of the clones is missing from these tables; in studies checked, under half for an unresolved V gene and the rest for unknown reasons. V and J calls and clone size are as listed in that table; D and trimming were resolved from the DNA. In all, the sample holds tens of thousands of clones, and around four fifths of those were seen once. Approximately 4% of the sample goes to the ten largest clones. The sample's time point, from its label and the paper: week 35, safety follow-up. Each vaccine dose was 300 ug of a 20-mer mutant IDH1 peptide in Montanide, given subcutaneously with topical imiquimod. Patients were given eight vaccinations, in weeks 1, 3, 5, 7, 11, 15, 19 and 23, which matched visits V03 through V10. Newly diagnosed WHO grade 3 or 4 IDH1-mutant astrocytomas showing loss of nuclear ATRX were present in the donors. The samples were drawn from NOA16, a multicentre, single-arm, open-label phase I trial in Germany that tested a mutant IDH1 peptide vaccine in humans for the first time. Genomic DNA for TCRB sequencing was extracted from EDTA blood using the DNeasy Blood and Tissue Kit.

Beyond this particular receptor, the publication reports: Availability determined which PBMC samples were chosen for TCRB deep sequencing. It was noted by the authors that analyses of patient blood samples could not be reproduced owing to sample limitations. Across multiple MHC alleles, vaccine-induced immune responses were seen in approximately 93% of patients. No apparent relationship was observed between pseudoprogression and alterations in the top peripheral T cell clonotypes detected by TCRB sequencing.

With regard to this clone: What antigen it recognizes has not been identified. Base quality data are lacking; no much larger clone is found one base away.

V drops 5 bases and J drops 2 bases, leaving 13 bases in between. CDR1 and CDR2 are drawn from the germline V gene: SGDLS, YYNGEE. The CDR3 goes from the cysteine to the phenylalanine over 14 residues. Of all the DNA, just the CDR3 is kept, 42 bases in frame from base 1. This clonotype was obtained from a woman younger than 35 with glioma. The material was PBMCs, obtained from a glioma patient whose treatment included an IDH1 peptide vaccine. The chain links TRBV9 with TRBJ2-5; too little of a D gene remains to name it. This receptor has the CDR3 CASSETLGQETQYF. The DNA sequence is given as TGTGCCAGCAGTGAAACACTCGGTCAAGAGACCCAGTACTTC.